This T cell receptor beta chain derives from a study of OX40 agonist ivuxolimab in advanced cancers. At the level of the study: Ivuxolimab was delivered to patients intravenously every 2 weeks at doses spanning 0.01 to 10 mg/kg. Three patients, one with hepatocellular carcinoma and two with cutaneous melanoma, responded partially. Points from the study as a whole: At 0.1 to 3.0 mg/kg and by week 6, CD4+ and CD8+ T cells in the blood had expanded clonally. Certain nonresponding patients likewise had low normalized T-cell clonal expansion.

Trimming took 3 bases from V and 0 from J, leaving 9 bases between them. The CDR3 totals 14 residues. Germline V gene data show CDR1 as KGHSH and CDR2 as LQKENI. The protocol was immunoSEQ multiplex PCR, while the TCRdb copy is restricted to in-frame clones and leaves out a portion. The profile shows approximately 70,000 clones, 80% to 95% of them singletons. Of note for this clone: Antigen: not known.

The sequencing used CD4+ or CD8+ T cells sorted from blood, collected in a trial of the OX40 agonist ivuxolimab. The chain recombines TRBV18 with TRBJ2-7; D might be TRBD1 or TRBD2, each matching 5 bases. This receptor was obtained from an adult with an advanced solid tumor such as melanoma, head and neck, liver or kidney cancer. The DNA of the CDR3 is TGTGCCAGCTCACCGGTGGGGGACTCCTACGAGCAGTACTTC. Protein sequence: CASSPVGDSYEQYF.